This passage covers 11 T cell receptor beta chains from one sample sequenced in a study of cytomegalovirus exposure and HLA in healthy donors. Use of 60 Vbeta and 13 Jbeta primers characterized the PCR. Profiling relied on immunoSEQ multiplex PCR, and the TCRdb table lists in-frame clones only, not all of them. The sample gives over 250,000 clones, about nine tenths of which show up once; almost 4% is in the top ten. What was sequenced was PBMCs. The receptors were gathered from a man aged 35-49 years in good health and CMV-seropositive.

As to this clone: Other DNA sequences in this specimen translate into the identical CDR3. J is TRBJ2-7 and V is TRBV29-1; maybe TRBD2 (5 bases). This CDR3 contains 15 residues. Trimming left V 3 bases short and J 3 bases short, with 18 bases between. CDR1 SQVTM and CDR2 ANQGSEA come from the germline V gene. In DNA, the CDR3 is TGCAGCGTTGATTACTCTAGGGAAGGAGGCTACGAGCAGTACTTC. This sequence encodes CSVDYSREGGYEQYF.

V usage is TRBV30 and J usage is TRBJ1-4; 7 bases align to TRBD1. The germline V gene encodes CDR1 GTSNPN and CDR2 SVGIG (reference sequence). The CDR3 is 13 residues long. Trimming cost V 4 bases and J 7 bases; bases outside gene matches: 6. The CDR3 loop reads CAWKGGFIEKLFF. As DNA, the CDR3 is TGTGCCTGGAAAGGGGGCTTTATTGAAAAACTGTTTTTT.

The CDR3, as DNA: TGTGCCAGCAGCCAAGTGGCAGGGCCCATCTACGAGCAGTACTTC. Residues: CASSQVAGPIYEQYF. This chain links TRBV4-2 with TRBJ2-7; perhaps TRBD1 as D (5 bases). This CDR3 has 15 residues. The ends were cut back, 1 base at V and 3 bases at J, with 13 bases in the middle. Germline V CDR1 and CDR2: LGHNA, YNFKEQ.

The chain combines TRBV6-1 with TRBJ1-2, with 7 positions matching TRBD1. The CDR3 has 13 residues. Losses at the gene ends were 8 bases for V and 5 bases for J; bases not matched to a gene: 8. Germline-derived CDR1 and CDR2 are MNHNS and SASEGT. CDR3 sequence reads: CASLKGGWYGYTF. Here the CDR3 DNA reads TGTGCCAGCTTGAAAGGGGGCTGGTATGGCTACACCTTC.

This chain uses TRBV9 with TRBJ2-1; 13 positions match TRBD2. The CDR3 is 16 amino acids. Losses at the gene ends were 4 bases for V and 9 bases for J; bases not matched to a gene: 10. Looked up from germline, CDR1 is SGDLS and CDR2 is YYNGEE. In nucleotides, the CDR3 is TGTGCCAGCAGCACCTCCGGGACTAGCGGGATTGGTGAGCAGTTCTTC. Residues: CASSTSGTSGIGEQFF.

This chain uses TRBV21-1 with TRBJ2-1; the D call in the table, TRBD2, was not verified against the DNA. TRBV21-1 counts as a pseudogene. The CDR3 runs 12 residues. The chain's CDR3 is CASSPPPPGEFF. The CDR3 DNA reads TGTGCCAGCAGCCCCCCGCCTCCCGGTGAATTCTTC.

This clone was recorded a few times. The rearrangement joins TRBV6-6 to TRBJ1-5; no clear D gene. CDR3 length: 15 amino acids. Per germline, CDR1 MNHNY and CDR2 SVGAGI (reference sequence). V gave up 2 bases and J gave up 5 bases, with 13 bases separating them. CDR3 sequence (DNA): TGTGCCAGCAGTTACCCCAACAGCCACGATCAGCCCCAGCATTTT. Amino acid sequence: CASSYPNSHDQPQHF.

The rearrangement links TRBV9 to TRBJ2-1; the D is unclear. Germline V lookup: CDR1 SGDLS, CDR2 YYNGEE. Trimming removed 4 bases at V and 4 bases at J, with 12 bases between. The CDR3 spans 14 residues. The CDR3 sequence: CASSPRSEYNEQFF. The CDR3 bases are TGTGCCAGCAGCCCCCGGTCTGAGTACAATGAGCAGTTCTTC. The whole variable domain, remainder taken from reference TRBV9 and TRBJ2-1, is DSGVTQTPKHLITATGQRVTLRCSPRSGDLSVYWYQQSLDQGLQFLIQYYNGEERAKGNILERFSAQQFPDLHSELNLSSLELGDSALYFCASSPRSEYNEQFFGPGTRLTVL.

The rearrangement joins TRBV5-1 to TRBJ2-1; no clear D gene. CDR1 and CDR2 from the germline V gene are SGHRS and YFSETQ. This CDR3 is built from 12 residues. V was shortened by 0 bases and J by 5 bases, with 3 bases between the two germline ends. The CDR3 is CASSLGNNEQFF. Written as DNA, the CDR3 is TGCGCCAGCAGCTTGGGTAACAATGAGCAGTTCTTC.

The genes are TRBV7-9 and TRBJ1-1; TRBD1 aligns across 8 bases. V lost 6 bases to trimming and J lost 4 bases; unmatched junction nucleotides: 4. The germline V gene has CDR1 SEHNR and CDR2 FQNEAQ (reference sequence). This CDR3 spans 13 amino acids. Here the CDR3 reads CASRDRAGTEAFF. CDR3 in DNA: TGTGCCAGCAGGGACAGGGCCGGCACTGAAGCTTTCTTT.

The V gene is TRBV5-6, the J gene TRBJ2-4; D unresolved. Trimming left V 0 bases short and J 0 bases short, with 13 bases between. The CDR3 consists of 17 residues. CDR1 and CDR2 (germline): SGHDT, YYEEEE. Here the CDR3 reads CASSLAVTVLAKNIQYF. DNA for the CDR3: TGTGCCAGCAGCTTGGCCGTAACAGTACTAGCCAAAAACATTCAGTACTTC.